This T cell receptor beta chain was sequenced in a study of shared clonotypes between healthy human individuals. Original processing notes: Because ImmunoSEQ provided only junction sequences with no quality scores, the filtering differed. TCRdb's copy holds only in-frame clones and misses some; the assay was immunoSEQ multiplex PCR. V and J calls and clone size are copied from that table; D and trimming were computed from the DNA. Here the sample spans about 610,000 clones, around 97% being singletons. V shed 1 base and J shed 9 bases, with 13 bases lying between them. CDR3 length: 14 amino acids. Germline CDR1 and CDR2: SGHVS and FQNEAQ.

The material sequenced was naive CD4+ T cells sorted from blood. Specified subset: CD45RA+ positively selected. The clonotype comes from a woman in her twenties or thirties in good health. V gene TRBV7-8 combines with J gene TRBJ2-1, with D possibly being TRBD2 (5 bases). The CDR3 coding sequence is TGTGCCAGCAGCTTAGTTGGTAGCGCTGGTGAGCAGTTCTTC. Its translation: CASSLVGSAGEQFF.